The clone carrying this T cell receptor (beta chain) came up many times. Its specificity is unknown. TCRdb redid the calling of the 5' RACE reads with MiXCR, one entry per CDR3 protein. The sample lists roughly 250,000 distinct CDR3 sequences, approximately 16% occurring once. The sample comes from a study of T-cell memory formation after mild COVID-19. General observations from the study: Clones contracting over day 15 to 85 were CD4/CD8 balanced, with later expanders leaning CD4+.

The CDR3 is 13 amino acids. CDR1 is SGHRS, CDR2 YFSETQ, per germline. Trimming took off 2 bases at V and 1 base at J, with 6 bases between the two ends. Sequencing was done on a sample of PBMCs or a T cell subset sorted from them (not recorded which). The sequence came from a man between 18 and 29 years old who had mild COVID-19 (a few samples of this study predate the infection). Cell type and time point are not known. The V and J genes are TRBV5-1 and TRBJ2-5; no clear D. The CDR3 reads CASSFPGQETQYF. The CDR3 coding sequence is TGCGCCAGCAGCTTCCCTGGCCAAGAGACCCAGTACTTC.